The 27 T cell receptor beta chains presented below share a single source sample, sequenced in a study of control samples from healthy donors and cancer patients. The table came from immunoSEQ multiplex PCR; TCRdb's copy has only in-frame clones and leaves some out. The sample shows 65,000 to 100,000 clones, approximately 87% of them seen only once. What was sequenced was blood. The source of these receptors is a man aged 50-60 years in good health.

The rearrangement uses TRBV7-9 and TRBJ2-3; 9 nucleotides agree with TRBD1. There are 19 residues in the CDR3. Germline trimming cut 5 bases from V and 2 bases from J; bases unmatched to any gene: 17. Per germline, CDR1 SEHNR and CDR2 FQNEAQ (reference sequence). The CDR3 sequence is CASSPLDRGTGQSTDTQYF. CDR3 nucleotides: TGTGCCAGCAGCCCCTTGGACAGGGGAACGGGGCAATCCACAGATACGCAGTATTTT. The full variable domain, rest sourced from reference TRBV7-9 and TRBJ2-3, is DTGVSQNPRHKITKRGQNVTFRCDPISEHNRLYWYRQTLGQGPEFLTYFQNEAQLEKSRLLSDRFSAERPKGSFSTLEIQRTEQGDSAMYLCASSPLDRGTGQSTDTQYFGPGTRLTVL.

The chain joins TRBV5-1 to TRBJ2-1; 10 bases fit TRBD2. J lost 4 bases, V lost 0 bases, and 4 bases had no gene match. The germline V gene encodes CDR1 SGHRS and CDR2 YFSETQ. The length of the CDR3 is 16 residues. CDR3 bases: TGCGCCAGCAGCTTGGCGGGGACTAGCGAGTACAATGAGCAGTTCTTC. This codes for CASSLAGTSEYNEQFF. The full variable domain, with the rest looked up from reference TRBV5-1 and TRBJ2-1, is KAGVTQTPRYLIKTRGQQVTLSCSPISGHRSVSWYQQTPGQGLQFLFEYFSETQRNKGNFPGRFSGRQFSNSRSEMNVSTLELGDSALYLCASSLAGTSEYNEQFFGPGTRLTVL.

The chain uses TRBV4-1 and TRBJ2-1; 7 positions agree with TRBD2. The CDR3 is made up of 12 amino acids. Germline V gene data show CDR1 as MGHRA and CDR2 as YSYEKL. The J segment lost 14 bases and the V segment lost 1 base, leaving 5 bases of the junction unmatched. CDR3 in amino acids: CASSQARGKKFF. The DNA of the CDR3 is TGCGCCAGCAGCCAAGCGCGGGGGAAGAAGTTCTTC.

The chain couples TRBV2 to TRBJ2-7, with D unclear. This CDR3 spans 11 amino acids. Germline CDR1 SNHLY, CDR2 FYNNEI. Deletions cut 8 bases from V and 4 bases from J, with 9 bases between. The CDR3 protein is CASLLVYEQYF. The DNA of the CDR3 is TGTGCCAGCCTCCTCGTTTACGAGCAGTACTTC.

CDR3 nucleotide sequence: TGCGCCAGCAGTGAGCGGGGCTCTGGGGCCAACGTCCTGACTTTC. Translation: CASSERGSGANVLTF. The chain carries TRBV10-1 and TRBJ2-6; maybe TRBD2 (5 bases). The CDR3 runs 15 residues. Germline V gives CDR1 WNHNN, CDR2 SYGVQD (reference sequence). Trimming took off 2 bases at V and 0 bases at J, with 5 bases between the two ends.

This clone occurred a few times. The chain has TRBV7-2 and TRBJ2-3; D perhaps matches TRBD2 (7 bases). The CDR3 length is 16 residues. The germline CDR1 and CDR2 sequences are SGHTA and FQGNSA. The V end was cut by 4 bases, the J end by 3 bases, with 17 bases between. CDR3 bases: TGTGCCAGCAGCTGGGGAGGGGGGGTTAGTACAGATACGCAGTATTTT. This codes for CASSWGGGVSTDTQYF.

This chain joins TRBV4-1 and TRBJ1-5, with D uncertain. This CDR3 has 15 residues. V was pared by 0 bases and J by 7 bases, with 13 bases between. Germline CDR1 is MGHRA and CDR2 is YSYEKL. The chain's CDR3 is CASSQDAGERQPQHF. The DNA of the CDR3 is TGCGCCAGCAGCCAAGATGCCGGGGAACGGCAGCCCCAGCATTTT.

The chain combines TRBV9 with TRBJ2-1, with TRBD2 identical over 7 bases. Germline CDR1 is SGDLS and CDR2 is YYNGEE. V was clipped by 3 bases and J by 9 bases; unmatched bases: 9. This CDR3 is 14 amino acids long. The CDR3 DNA reads TGTGCCAGCAGCGGTCTAGCGAGGGAGGGTGAGCAGTTCTTC. Residues: CASSGLAREGEQFF.

This chain joins TRBV4-3 and TRBJ2-1, with TRBD2 identical over 7 bases. V lost 4 bases, J lost 6 bases, and 3 bases stayed unmatched. Germline V gene data show CDR1 as LGHNA and CDR2 as YSLEER. This CDR3 is 13 amino acids long. This CDR3 reads CASSLTSANEQFF. The CDR3 region has the DNA TGCGCCAGCAGCCTAACTAGCGCCAATGAGCAGTTCTTC.

The chain carries TRBV7-2 and TRBJ2-5; 7 positions agree with TRBD2. From germline, CDR1 is SGHTA and CDR2 FQGNSA. CDR3 length: 15 amino acids. V lost 5 bases, J lost 3 bases, and 9 bases stayed unmatched. The DNA for the CDR3 is TGTGCCAGCAGCCCGATAACCAGCGGGAAAGAGACCCAGTACTTC. This codes for CASSPITSGKETQYF.

The V gene is TRBV7-9, the J gene TRBJ2-1, with 9 bases lining up with TRBD2. The CDR3 is made up of 16 amino acids. Germline V lookup: CDR1 SEHNR, CDR2 FQNEAQ (reference sequence). Trimming cost V 6 bases and J 2 bases; bases outside gene matches: 8. The CDR3 DNA is TGTGCCAGCAGTCCTCTGACTAGCGGAGCCTACAATGAGCAGTTCTTC. Translating gives CASSPLTSGAYNEQFF.

The V call is TRBV14, the J call TRBJ1-2; possible D gene TRBD1, 6 bases. V dropped 2 bases and J dropped 4 bases, with 8 bases sitting between them. Germline V lookup: CDR1 SGHDN, CDR2 FVKESK. This CDR3 region has 13 residues. In DNA, the CDR3 is TGTGCCAGCAGCCAACAGGGGTTCTATGGCTACACCTTC. Translated, it gives CASSQQGFYGYTF.

Turning to this clone: The same CDR3 can be traced to other DNA sequences in this sample. The chain combines TRBV12-3 or TRBV12-4 with TRBJ2-7, with 7 bases matching TRBD1. The CDR3 covers 13 residues. J was trimmed by 4 bases and V by 2 bases; bases with no gene match: 2. The CDR3 spells CASSLNRGYEQYF. The CDR3 DNA follows: TGTGCCAGCAGTTTAAACAGGGGTTACGAGCAGTACTTC.

The chain employs TRBV2 and TRBJ2-5; D is possibly TRBD2 (6 bases). V was trimmed by 9 bases and J by 12 bases, leaving 14 bases between them. Germline V gene lookup returns CDR1 SNHLY and CDR2 FYNNEI. This CDR3 has 10 amino acids. Here the CDR3 reads CASRFGTEYF. In DNA form, the CDR3 reads TGTGCCAGTAGATTCGGGACTGAGTACTTC.

CDR3 nucleotide sequence: TGTGCCAGCAGCCCATGGACAGGGGTAACTGAAGCTTTCTTT. Amino acids: CASSPWTGVTEAFF. The chain uses TRBV11-1 and TRBJ1-1, with 9 positions matching TRBD1. J gave up 5 bases and V 5 bases, and 6 bases lay outside the gene matches. Germline loops: CDR1 SGHAT, CDR2 FQDESV (reference sequence). This CDR3 is 14 amino acids long.

The chain recombines TRBV6-5 with TRBJ2-3; no clear D. Germline lookup yields CDR1 MNHEY and CDR2 SVGAGI. V lost 7 bases and J 5 bases, leaving 13 bases between the germline ends. CDR3 size: 13 residues. The CDR3, as DNA: TGTGCCAGCATACCGCACTCAGGAGATACGCAGTATTTT. This gives the protein CASIPHSGDTQYF.

In regard to this clone: Germline is not matched at one junction end, which may reflect a read error. V gene TRBV24-1 combines with J gene TRBJ1-2; D ambiguous. CDR3 length equals 13 residues. Per germline, CDR1 KGHDR and CDR2 SFDVKD. The DNA for the CDR3 is TGTGCCACCAGTGATTTGCAGAGCAGGACTTACGCCTTC. This translates into CATSDLQSRTYAF.

The chain employs TRBV10-3 and TRBJ2-1; 10 positions match TRBD2. The V segment lost 10 bases and the J segment 7 bases; nucleotides outside the gene matches: 10. The CDR3 loop spans 14 amino acids. Germline V gene data show CDR1 as ENHRY and CDR2 as SYGVKD. In DNA form, the CDR3 reads TGTGCCACCAAAGGACTAGCGGATAATAATGAGCAGTTCTTC. The encoded protein is CATKGLADNNEQFF.

V gene TRBV30 combines with J gene TRBJ2-7; TRBD1 might be the D (6 bases). Trimming took 0 bases from V and 7 from J, leaving 13 bases between them. In germline, CDR1 is GTSNPN, CDR2 SVGIG (reference sequence). The CDR3 spans 13 residues. The CDR3 region is CAWSVFVRGEQYF. CDR3 nucleotides: TGTGCCTGGAGTGTATTCGTAAGGGGGGAGCAGTACTTC.

The chain links TRBV2 to TRBJ2-7; the D gene is possibly TRBD2 (5 bases). V lost 3 bases, J lost 0 bases, and 12 bases lay in between. This CDR3 contains 15 residues. CDR1 and CDR2 (germline): SNHLY, FYNNEI. CDR3 residues: CASSEARGLSYEQYF. CDR3 bases: TGTGCCAGCAGTGAGGCTCGCGGGCTCTCCTACGAGCAGTACTTC.

The gene calls are TRBV6-2 or TRBV6-3 and TRBJ2-3; the match to TRBD2 covers 13 bases. The CDR3 has 16 amino acids. The ends lost 5 bases at V and 5 bases at J; junction bases unmatched: 7. The germline V gene has CDR1 MNHEY and CDR2 SVGEGT. CDR3 amino acids: CASSPGLAGAGDTQYF. CDR3 DNA: TGTGCCAGCAGTCCAGGACTAGCGGGAGCGGGAGATACGCAGTATTTT.

The rearrangement uses TRBV11-2 and TRBJ2-7; 10 bases fit TRBD2. V lost 7 bases and J lost 2; bases outside the gene matches: 14. The CDR3 consists of 17 residues. Germline CDR1 reads SGHAT; CDR2 reads FQNNGV. In DNA, the CDR3 is TGTGCCAGCACTAACGGTCCAAGCGGGGGGGCCGCCTACGAGCAGTACGTC. Protein: CASTNGPSGGAAYEQYV.

This clone was seen once. The chain couples TRBV3-1 (or the pseudogene TRBV3-2) to TRBJ1-3; 8 bases match TRBD1. With 4 bases clipped from V and 7 bases from J, the junction kept 3 bases outside the gene matches. CDR1 is LGHDT, CDR2 YNNKEL, per germline (reference sequence). CDR3 length: 13 amino acids. CDR3 DNA: TGTGCCAGCAGCCTACAGGGGGGGAACACCATATATTTT. Its protein product is CASSLQGGNTIYF.

This chain connects TRBV6-5 to TRBJ1-2, with D hard to call. This CDR3 comprises 14 residues. The V end was cut by 6 bases, the J end by 5 bases, with 16 bases between. Per germline, CDR1 MNHEY and CDR2 SVGAGI. The CDR3 spells CASRAPLGVYGYTF. The CDR3 region has the DNA TGTGCCAGCAGGGCACCCCTGGGTGTATATGGCTACACCTTC.

The chain links TRBV4-3 to TRBJ1-5, with D possibly matching TRBD1 (6 bases). The germline V gene encodes CDR1 LGHNA and CDR2 YSLEER. The CDR3 runs to 14 residues. Trimming shortened V by 0 bases and J by 7 bases, and 10 bases separated the two germline ends. Here the CDR3 DNA reads TGCGCCAGCAGCCAAGAAACAGGGAACCAGCCCCAGCATTTT. Protein: CASSQETGNQPQHF.

DNA for the CDR3: TGTGCCAGCACCCAGGCCGTTGGCGAGACCCAGTACTTC. Translating it yields CASTQAVGETQYF. The chain recombines TRBV13 with TRBJ2-5; D ambiguous. CDR1 and CDR2 from the germline V gene are PRHDT and FYEKMQ (reference sequence). V was pared by 7 bases and J by 5 bases, with 14 bases between. The CDR3 is 13 amino acids.

This clone was detected once. This chain joins TRBV6-2 or TRBV6-3 and TRBJ2-1; tentatively, D is TRBD2 (6 bases). Between the trimmed V and J ends, which lost 7 bases and 12 bases, there was a span of 19 bases. Germline V CDR1 and CDR2: MNHEY, SVGEGT. This CDR3 has 13 residues. The CDR3 sequence: CASTPGLSSRQFF. As DNA, the CDR3 is TGTGCCAGCACCCCGGGACTTTCGAGTAGGCAGTTCTTC.